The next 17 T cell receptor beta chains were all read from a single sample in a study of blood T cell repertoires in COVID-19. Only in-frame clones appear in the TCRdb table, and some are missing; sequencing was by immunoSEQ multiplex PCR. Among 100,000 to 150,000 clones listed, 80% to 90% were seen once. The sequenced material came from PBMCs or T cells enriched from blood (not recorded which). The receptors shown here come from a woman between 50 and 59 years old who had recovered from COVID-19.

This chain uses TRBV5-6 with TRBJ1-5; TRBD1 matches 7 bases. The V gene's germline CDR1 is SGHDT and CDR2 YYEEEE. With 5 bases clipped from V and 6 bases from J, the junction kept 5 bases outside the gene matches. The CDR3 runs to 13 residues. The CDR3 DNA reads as TGTGCCAGCAGTCGTGACAGGGCTCAGCCCCAGCATTTT. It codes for CASSRDRAQPQHF.

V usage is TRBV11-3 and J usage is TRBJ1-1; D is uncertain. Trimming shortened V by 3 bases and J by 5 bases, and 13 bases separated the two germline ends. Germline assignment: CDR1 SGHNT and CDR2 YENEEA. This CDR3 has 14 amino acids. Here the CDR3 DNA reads TGTGCCAGCAGCTTCTCCGGGATCCTTACTGAAGCTTTCTTT. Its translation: CASSFSGILTEAFF.

DNA of the CDR3: TGTGCCAGCATCCATAGACAGGGTCCCTACAATGAGCAGTTCTTC. Translation: CASIHRQGPYNEQFF. The rearrangement uses TRBV5-4 and TRBJ2-1; 7 bases match TRBD1. The CDR3 length is 15 residues. CDR1 is SGHNT, CDR2 YYREEE, per germline (reference sequence). The V and J ends lost 6 bases and 2 bases, in that order; junction bases with no gene match: 8.

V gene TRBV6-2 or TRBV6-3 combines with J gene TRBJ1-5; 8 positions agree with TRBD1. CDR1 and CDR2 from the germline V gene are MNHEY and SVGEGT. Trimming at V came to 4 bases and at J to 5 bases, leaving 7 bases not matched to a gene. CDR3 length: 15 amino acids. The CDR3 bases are TGTGCCAGCAGTTCAGGGGGCATAGCCGATCAGCCCCAGCATTTT. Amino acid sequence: CASSSGGIADQPQHF.

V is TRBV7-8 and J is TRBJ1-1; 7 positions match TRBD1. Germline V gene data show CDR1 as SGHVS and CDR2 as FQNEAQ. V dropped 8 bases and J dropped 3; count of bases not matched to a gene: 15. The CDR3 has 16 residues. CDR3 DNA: TGTGCCAGCCGGAAGGGTACAGGGGTTCGGTACACTGAAGCTTTCTTT. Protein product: CASRKGTGVRYTEAFF.

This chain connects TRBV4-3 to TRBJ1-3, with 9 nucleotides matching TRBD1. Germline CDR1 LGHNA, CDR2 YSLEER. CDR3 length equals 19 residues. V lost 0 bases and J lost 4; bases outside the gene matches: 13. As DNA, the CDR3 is TGCGCCAGCAGCCAAGATCCCCTTACCGGGACAGGGTACGGAAACACCATATATTTT. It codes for CASSQDPLTGTGYGNTIYF.

CDR3 DNA: TGCGCCAGCAGCCAAGACTTAGTAGAATATCCCCTCCACTTT. Its translation is CASSQDLVEYPLHF. This chain joins TRBV4-1 and TRBJ1-6; D ambiguous. V lost 0 bases, J lost 13 bases, and 13 bases lay in between. The CDR3 is 14 amino acids. The germline gives CDR1 MGHRA, CDR2 YSYEKL.

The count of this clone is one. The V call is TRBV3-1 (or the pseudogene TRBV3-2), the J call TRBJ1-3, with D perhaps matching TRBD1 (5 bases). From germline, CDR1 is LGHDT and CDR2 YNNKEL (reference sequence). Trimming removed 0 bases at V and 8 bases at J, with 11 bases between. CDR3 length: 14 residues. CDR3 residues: CASSQDGQGDTIYF. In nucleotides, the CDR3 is TGTGCCAGCAGCCAAGATGGACAAGGGGACACCATATATTTT.

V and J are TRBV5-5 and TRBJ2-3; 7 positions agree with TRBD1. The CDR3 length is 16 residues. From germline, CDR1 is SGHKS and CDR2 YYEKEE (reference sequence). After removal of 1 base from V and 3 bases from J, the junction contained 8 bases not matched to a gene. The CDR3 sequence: CASSLRGGATTDTQYF. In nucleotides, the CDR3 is TGTGCCAGCAGCTTGCGAGGGGGCGCGACAACAGATACGCAGTATTTT.

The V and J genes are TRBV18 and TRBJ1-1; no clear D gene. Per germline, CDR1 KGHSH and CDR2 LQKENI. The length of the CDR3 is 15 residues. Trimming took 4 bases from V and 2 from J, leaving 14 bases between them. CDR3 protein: CASSLARTANTEAFF. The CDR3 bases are TGTGCCAGCTCACTGGCCCGAACAGCTAACACTGAAGCTTTCTTT.

The CDR3 sequence is CATRGAYNEQFF. CDR3 DNA: TGTGCCACCCGGGGGGCGTACAATGAGCAGTTCTTC. The chain uses TRBV7-2 and TRBJ2-1; tentatively, D is TRBD2 (7 bases). V was clipped by 10 bases and J by 4 bases, with 11 bases between them. CDR1 SGHTA and CDR2 FQGNSA come from the germline V gene. The CDR3 is 12 residues long.

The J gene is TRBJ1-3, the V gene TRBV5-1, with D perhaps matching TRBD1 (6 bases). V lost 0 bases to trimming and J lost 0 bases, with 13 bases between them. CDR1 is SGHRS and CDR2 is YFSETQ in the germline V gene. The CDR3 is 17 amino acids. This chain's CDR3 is CASSLVQGPLSGNTIYF. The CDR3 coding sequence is TGCGCCAGCAGCTTGGTGCAGGGGCCCCTCTCTGGAAACACCATATATTTT. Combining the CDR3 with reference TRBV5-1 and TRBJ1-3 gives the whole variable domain KAGVTQTPRYLIKTRGQQVTLSCSPISGHRSVSWYQQTPGQGLQFLFEYFSETQRNKGNFPGRFSGRQFSNSRSEMNVSTLELGDSALYLCASSLVQGPLSGNTIYFGEGSWLTVV.

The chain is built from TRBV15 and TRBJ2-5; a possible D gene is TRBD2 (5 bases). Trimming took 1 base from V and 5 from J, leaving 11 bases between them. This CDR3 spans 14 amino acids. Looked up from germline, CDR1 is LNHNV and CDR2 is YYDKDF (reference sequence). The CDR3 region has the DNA TGTGCCACCAGCAGAGGGGGAGCATGGGAGACCCAGTACTTC. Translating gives CATSRGGAWETQYF. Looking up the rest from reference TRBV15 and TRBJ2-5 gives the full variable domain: DAMVIQNPRYQVTQFGKPVTLSCSQTLNHNVMYWYQQKSSQAPKLLFHYYDKDFNNEADTPDNFQSRRPNTSFCFLDIRSPGLGDTAMYLCATSRGGAWETQYFGPGTRLLVL.

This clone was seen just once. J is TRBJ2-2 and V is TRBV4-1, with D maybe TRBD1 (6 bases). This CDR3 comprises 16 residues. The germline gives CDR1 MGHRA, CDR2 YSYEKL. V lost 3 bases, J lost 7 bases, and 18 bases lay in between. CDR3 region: CASSHPRGKDHGELFF. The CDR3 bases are TGCGCCAGCAGCCACCCCAGGGGTAAGGATCACGGGGAGCTGTTTTTT.

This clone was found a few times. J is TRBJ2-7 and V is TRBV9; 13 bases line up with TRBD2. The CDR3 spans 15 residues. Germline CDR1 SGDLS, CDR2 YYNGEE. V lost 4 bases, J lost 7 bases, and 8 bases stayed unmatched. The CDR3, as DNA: TGTGCCAGCAGCCGAAGGACTAGCGGGGGAAGTGAGCAGTACTTC. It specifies CASSRRTSGGSEQYF.

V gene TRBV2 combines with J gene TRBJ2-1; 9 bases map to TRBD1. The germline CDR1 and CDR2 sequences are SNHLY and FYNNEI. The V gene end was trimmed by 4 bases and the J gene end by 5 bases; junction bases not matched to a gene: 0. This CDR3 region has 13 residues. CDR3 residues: CASSGDRDNEQFF. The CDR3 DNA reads TGTGCCAGCAGTGGGGACAGGGACAATGAGCAGTTCTTC.

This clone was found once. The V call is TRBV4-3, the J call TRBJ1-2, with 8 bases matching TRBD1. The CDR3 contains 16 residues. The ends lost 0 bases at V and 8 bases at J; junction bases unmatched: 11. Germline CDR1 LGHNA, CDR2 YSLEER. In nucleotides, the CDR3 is TGCGCCAGCAGCCAAGATCGGAGGACAGGGCCAATCGGCTACACCTTC. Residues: CASSQDRRTGPIGYTF.